This TCR beta chain appears in the sequencing data of a study of cytomegalovirus exposure and HLA in healthy donors. 13 Jbeta primers and 60 Vbeta primers were used for the PCR. In the original analysis: In a later analysis, tens of millions of unique TCR beta chains included roughly 11 million shared by two or more donors. Sequenced by immunoSEQ multiplex PCR; TCRdb stores in-frame clones only, minus some. V, J and clone size reflect that table, while D and trimming were determined from the DNA. Of 100,000 or so clones detected, around 75% appear once; the ten largest clones hold roughly 1.2%. Overall study findings and caveats: Reportedly, diagnosis of cytomegalovirus status by the classifier showed high specificity and sensitivity. Excluded were some V segments that proved indistinguishable, including TRBV6-2 and TRBV6-3. In a later analysis, productive TCRs from donors in an Asian-associated ancestry cluster reportedly carried fewer N-insertions than the cohort mean.

About this clone itself: Its antigen is as yet unknown.

Germline CDR1 is SGHRS and CDR2 is YFSETQ. This CDR3 is built from 16 residues. The junction had 12 bases not matched to a gene; V was cut back by 4 bases and J by 6 bases. Sequenced: PBMCs. The receptor's source is a man aged 40-55 years in good health and CMV-seronegative. This chain uses TRBV5-1 with TRBJ2-1; 8 bases match TRBD2. The CDR3 nucleotides read TGCGCCAGCAGCGGCCGCGTCGGGGGGGCGATCAATGAGCAGTTCTTC. Its protein is CASSGRVGGAINEQFF.